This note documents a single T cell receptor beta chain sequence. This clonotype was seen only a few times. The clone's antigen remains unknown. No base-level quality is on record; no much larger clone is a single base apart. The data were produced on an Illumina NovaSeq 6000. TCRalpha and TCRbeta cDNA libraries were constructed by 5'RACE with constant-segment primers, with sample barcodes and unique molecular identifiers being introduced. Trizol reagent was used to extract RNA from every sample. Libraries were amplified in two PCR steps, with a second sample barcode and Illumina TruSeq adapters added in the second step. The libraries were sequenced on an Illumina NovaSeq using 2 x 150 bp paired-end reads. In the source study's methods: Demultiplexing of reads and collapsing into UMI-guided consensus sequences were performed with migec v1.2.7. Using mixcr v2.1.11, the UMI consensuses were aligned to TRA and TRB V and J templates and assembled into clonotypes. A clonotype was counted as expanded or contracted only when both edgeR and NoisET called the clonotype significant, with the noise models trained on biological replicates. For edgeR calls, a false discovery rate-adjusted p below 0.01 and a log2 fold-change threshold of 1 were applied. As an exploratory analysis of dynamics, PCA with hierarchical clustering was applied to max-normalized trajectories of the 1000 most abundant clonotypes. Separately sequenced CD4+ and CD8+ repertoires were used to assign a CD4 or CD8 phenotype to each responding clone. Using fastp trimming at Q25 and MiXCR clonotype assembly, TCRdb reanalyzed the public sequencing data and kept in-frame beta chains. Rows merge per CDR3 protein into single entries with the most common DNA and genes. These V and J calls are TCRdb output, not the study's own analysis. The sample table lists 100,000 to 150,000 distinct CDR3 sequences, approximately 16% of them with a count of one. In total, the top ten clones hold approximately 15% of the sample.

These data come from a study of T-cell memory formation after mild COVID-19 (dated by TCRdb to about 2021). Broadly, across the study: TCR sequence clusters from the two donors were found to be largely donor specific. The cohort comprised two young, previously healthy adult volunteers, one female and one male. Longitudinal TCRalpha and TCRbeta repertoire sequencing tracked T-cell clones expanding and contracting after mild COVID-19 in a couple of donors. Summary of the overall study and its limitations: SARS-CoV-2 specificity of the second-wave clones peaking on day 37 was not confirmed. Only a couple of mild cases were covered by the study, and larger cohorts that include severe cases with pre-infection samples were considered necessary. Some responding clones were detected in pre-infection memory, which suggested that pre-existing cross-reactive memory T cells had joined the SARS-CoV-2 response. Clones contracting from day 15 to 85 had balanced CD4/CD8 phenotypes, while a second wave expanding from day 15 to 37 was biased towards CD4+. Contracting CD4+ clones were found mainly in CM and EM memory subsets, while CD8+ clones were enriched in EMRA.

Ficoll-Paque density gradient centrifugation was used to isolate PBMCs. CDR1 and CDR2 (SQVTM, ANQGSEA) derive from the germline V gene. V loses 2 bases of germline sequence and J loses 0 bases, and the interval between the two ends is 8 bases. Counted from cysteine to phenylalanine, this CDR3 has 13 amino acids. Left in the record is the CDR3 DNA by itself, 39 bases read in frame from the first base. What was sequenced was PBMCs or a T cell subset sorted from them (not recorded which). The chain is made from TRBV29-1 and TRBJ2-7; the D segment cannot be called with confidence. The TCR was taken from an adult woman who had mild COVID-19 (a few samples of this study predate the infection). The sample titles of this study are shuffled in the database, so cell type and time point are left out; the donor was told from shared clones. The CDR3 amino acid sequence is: CSVETRSSYEQYF. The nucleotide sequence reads TGCAGCGTTGAAACGAGGAGCTCCTACGAGCAGTACTTC.